This TCR beta chain was observed in a study of cytomegalovirus exposure and HLA in healthy donors. This PCR relied on a set of 60 Vbeta primers and 13 Jbeta primers. The method was immunoSEQ multiplex PCR; TCRdb's version includes in-frame clones alone and lacks a portion of them. The sample shows about 160,000 clones, 87% of them seen only once. This CDR3 has 14 residues. This TCR was recovered from a young woman in good health and CMV-seronegative. V is TRBV21-1 and J is TRBJ2-3; the table assigns TRBD1, which was not confirmed against the DNA. TRBV21-1 is an annotated pseudogene. Material for sequencing was PBMCs. This chain's CDR3 is CASIETGGTDTQYF. DNA of the CDR3: TGTGCCAGCATTGAGACAGGGGGCACAGATACGCAGTATTTT.